Each of the 31 T cell receptor beta chains below was sequenced from the same sample in a study of liver allograft versus peripheral blood T cells. The wider study: Blood and transplanted-liver T cell receptor repertoires from recipients were compared.

TCRdb fed the reads into MiXCR, producing one record per CDR3 protein. The sample shows 450 to 600 distinct CDR3 sequences, 9.4% of them seen only once. The receptors originated from a human patient who had a liver transplant. Among the T cells, some may be from the graft donor.

This clonotype is termed large. The gene calls are TRBV20-1 and TRBJ1-5, with D possibly being TRBD1 (5 bases). V lost 6 bases and J 8 bases, leaving 20 bases between the germline ends. This CDR3 is built from 14 residues. Germline CDR1 is DFQATT and CDR2 is SNEGSKA (reference sequence). CDR3 in amino acids: CSAKKGQGGEPQHF. The CDR3, as DNA: TGCAGTGCGAAAAAGGGGCAGGGAGGGGAGCCCCAGCATTTT.

By share, this clonotype counts as large. The chain links TRBV7-9 to TRBJ1-5; 7 bases align to TRBD1. Germline V CDR1 and CDR2: SEHNR, FQNEAQ (reference sequence). V was pared by 5 bases and J by 5 bases, with 6 bases of the junction left unmatched. This CDR3 comprises 14 residues. The CDR3 spells CASSPRTGDQPQHF. In DNA form, the CDR3 reads TGTGCCAGCAGCCCCCGGACAGGCGATCAGCCCCAGCATTTT.

This clonotype counts as medium-sized (0.01 to 0.1%). The rearrangement links TRBV5-6 to TRBJ2-1; 15 bases align to TRBD2. This CDR3 contains 16 residues. CDR1 is SGHDT and CDR2 is YYEEEE in the germline V gene. Trimming at V came to 5 bases and at J to 6 bases, leaving 6 bases not matched to a gene. In DNA form, the CDR3 reads TGTGCCAGCAGTTACGGGACTAGCGGGAGGTTCAATGAGCAGTTCTTC. This encodes CASSYGTSGRFNEQFF.

This clonotype occurred a few times. This chain joins TRBV20-1 and TRBJ2-7, with D possibly matching TRBD1 (6 bases). V shed 7 bases and J shed 4 bases, with 14 bases lying between them. The germline V gene has CDR1 DFQATT and CDR2 SNEGSKA (reference sequence). This CDR3 is built from 12 residues. CDR3 sequence (DNA): TGCAGTGTAGGGCAGGGGATTTACGAGCAGTACTTC. It yields the protein CSVGQGIYEQYF.

This clonotype is medium-sized in the sample. The chain is built from TRBV20-1 and TRBJ1-1; 8 nucleotides agree with TRBD1. The CDR3 contains 12 residues. Germline loops: CDR1 DFQATT, CDR2 SNEGSKA (reference sequence). CDR3 region: CRAGQGNTEAFF. For the CDR3, the DNA is TGCAGGGCAGGACAGGGGAACACTGAAGCTTTCTTT.

The sample holds a few counts of this clonotype. The rearrangement links TRBV11-2 to TRBJ2-7, with D tentatively TRBD1 (5 bases). The germline CDR1 and CDR2 sequences are SGHAT and FQNNGV. With 5 bases removed from V and 2 bases from J, the gap between germline ends came to 10 bases. There are 13 residues in the CDR3. The CDR3 protein is CASSPDSTYEQYF. The DNA of the CDR3 is TGTGCCAGCAGCCCAGACAGTACCTACGAGCAGTACTTC.

This clonotype is classed as medium-sized. V and J are TRBV20-1 and TRBJ2-7; D is possibly TRBD2 (5 bases). The germline gives CDR1 DFQATT, CDR2 SNEGSKA (reference sequence). Trimming left V 6 bases short and J 1 base short, with 16 bases between. The CDR3 contains 14 residues. In DNA, the CDR3 is TGCAGTGCCGACCCACGGACTTCATCCTACGAGCAGTACTTC. Amino acid sequence: CSADPRTSSYEQYF.

By share, this clonotype counts as large. The chain combines TRBV29-1 with TRBJ2-2; TRBD2 agrees at 10 bases. V lost 4 bases and J lost 10; bases outside the gene matches: 9. CDR1 is SQVTM and CDR2 is ANQGSEA in the germline V gene. The CDR3 contains 14 residues. The CDR3 protein is CSVASGRAKEELFF. In DNA form, the CDR3 reads TGCAGCGTTGCAAGCGGGAGGGCCAAGGAGGAGCTGTTTTTT.

This chain uses TRBV20-1 with TRBJ2-5; 8 nucleotides match TRBD2. Germline CDR1 and CDR2: DFQATT and SNEGSKA (reference sequence). Unmatched junction bases numbered 11, after V lost 6 bases and J lost 2 bases. The CDR3 runs 15 residues. CDR3 in amino acids: CSAHHSGRPQETQYF. CDR3 in DNA: TGCAGTGCCCATCACAGCGGGAGACCACAAGAGACCCAGTACTTC.

Sample share makes this clonotype medium-sized (0.01 to 0.1%). V and J are TRBV12-3 or TRBV12-4 and TRBJ1-2, with D unclear. The CDR3 totals 11 residues. Deletions cut 6 bases from V and 6 bases from J, with 8 bases between. CDR3 in DNA: TGTGCCAGCAGGGTTGGCGATGGCTACACCTTC. Translating gives CASRVGDGYTF.

By proportion, this clonotype is medium-sized. This rearrangement joins TRBV20-1 to TRBJ2-7, with 13 bases aligning to TRBD2. The CDR3 is 14 amino acids. With 2 bases clipped from V and 6 bases from J, the junction kept 4 bases outside the gene matches. Looked up from germline, CDR1 is DFQATT and CDR2 is SNEGSKA (reference sequence). The CDR3 DNA reads TGCAGTGCTAGAAAACTAGCGGGAGGGCCCGAGCAGTACTTC. As protein: CSARKLAGGPEQYF.

By sample fraction, this clonotype is large. This sequence joins TRBV6-5 and TRBJ1-6; D gene unclear. Trimming left V 2 bases short and J 7 bases short, with 9 bases between. This CDR3 spans 14 amino acids. Germline V lookup: CDR1 MNHEY, CDR2 SVGAGI. The CDR3 here is CASSYLGRNSPLHF. CDR3 nucleotide sequence: TGTGCCAGCAGTTACCTTGGACGGAATTCACCCCTCCACTTT.

By share of the sample, this clonotype is medium-sized. CDR3 in DNA: TGTGCCAGCTCCTCCTCCGGGGGTGGCTATGGCTACACCTTC. Translating gives CASSSSGGGYGYTF. The chain links TRBV7-2 to TRBJ1-2, with D possibly being TRBD1 (5 bases). The CDR3 is 14 residues long. Germline V gene lookup returns CDR1 SGHTA and CDR2 FQGNSA. Trimming stripped 8 bases from V and 4 bases from J, with 17 bases between.

This clonotype is medium-sized within its sample. In DNA, the CDR3 is TGCAGTGCTATTACCGGGACAGTCATCGCTGAAGCTTTCTTT. Translated, it gives CSAITGTVIAEAFF. V and J are TRBV20-1 and TRBJ1-1, with 7 bases fitting TRBD1. J lost 6 bases, V lost 4 bases, and 11 bases had no gene match. The CDR3 is made up of 14 amino acids. The germline CDR1 and CDR2 sequences are DFQATT and SNEGSKA (reference sequence).

The chain is built from TRBV30 and TRBJ1-2; D uncertain. Between the trimmed V and J ends, which lost 0 bases and 0 bases, there was a span of 8 bases. The CDR3 contains 14 residues. Germline V lookup: CDR1 GTSNPN, CDR2 SVGIG (reference sequence). The CDR3 bases are TGTGCCTGGAGTGTAGGTTTGTCTAACTATGGCTACACCTTC. Translating gives CAWSVGLSNYGYTF.

V gene TRBV29-1 combines with J gene TRBJ1-1; D gene unclear. Between the trimmed V and J ends, which lost 4 bases and 0 bases, there was a span of 12 bases. CDR3 size: 14 residues. Per germline, CDR1 SQVTM and CDR2 ANQGSEA. CDR3 nucleotide sequence: TGCAGCGTTGTAAACGGCGGGCTGAACACTGAAGCTTTCTTT. It specifies CSVVNGGLNTEAFF.

This clonotype qualifies as medium-sized. V gene TRBV6-5 combines with J gene TRBJ2-1; 7 bases map to TRBD2. Germline loops: CDR1 MNHEY, CDR2 SVGAGI. With 5 bases clipped from V and 7 bases from J, the junction kept 14 bases outside the gene matches. There are 16 residues in the CDR3. The CDR3 is CASSHRLAGSGNEQFF. The CDR3 nucleotides are TGTGCCAGCAGTCATAGACTAGCTGGGTCCGGGAATGAGCAGTTCTTC.

The gene calls are TRBV7-9 and TRBJ2-3; D is unresolved. The V gene's germline CDR1 is SEHNR and CDR2 FQNEAQ (reference sequence). V dropped 0 bases and J dropped 2 bases, with 6 bases sitting between them. The CDR3 covers 14 residues. In DNA, the CDR3 is TGTGCCAGCAGCTTAGCCGTCGACACAGATACGCAGTATTTT. Residues: CASSLAVDTDTQYF.

By share of the sample, this clonotype is medium-sized. The V and J genes are TRBV28 and TRBJ1-2; the D gene is possibly TRBD1 (6 bases). This CDR3 has 15 amino acids. The germline V gene has CDR1 MDHEN and CDR2 SYDVKM. Deletions cut 1 base from V and 1 base from J, with 10 bases between. The CDR3 is CASSLLAGVNYGYTF. Written as DNA, the CDR3 is TGTGCCAGCAGTTTATTGGCAGGGGTTAACTATGGCTACACCTTC.

In its sample, this clonotype ranks as medium-sized (0.01 to 0.1%). V usage is TRBV29-1 and J usage is TRBJ1-1; TRBD1 matches at 7 bases. V dropped 4 bases and J dropped 6; count of bases not matched to a gene: 2. CDR1 and CDR2 (germline): SQVTM, ANQGSEA. CDR3 size: 11 residues. The CDR3 region has the DNA TGCAGCGTTGGACAGGGCTCTGAAGCTTTCTTT. It is translated as CSVGQGSEAFF.

Relative to its sample, this clonotype is medium-sized (0.01 to 0.1%). V is TRBV12-3 or TRBV12-4 and J is TRBJ2-1; no reliable D call. This CDR3 is built from 15 residues. Trimming removed 6 bases from V and 6 bases from J, with 18 bases in between. CDR3 in amino acids: CASRVAGKEGNEQFF. The DNA of the CDR3 is TGTGCCAGCAGGGTCGCAGGAAAAGAAGGCAATGAGCAGTTCTTC.

By sample fraction, this clonotype is medium-sized. V usage is TRBV9 and J usage is TRBJ1-1; the D is unclear. Germline V lookup: CDR1 SGDLS, CDR2 YYNGEE. CDR3 length: 12 residues. V lost 0 bases and J 12 bases, leaving 12 bases between the germline ends. CDR3 DNA: TGTGCCAGCAGCGTAGACGGCAGAAGGCCTTTCTTT. Translated, it gives CASSVDGRRPFF.

This clonotype is categorized as medium-sized. The rearrangement links TRBV27 to TRBJ2-7; 7 bases are a match to TRBD2. Unmatched junction bases numbered 6, after V lost 2 bases and J lost 2 bases. The CDR3 has 15 residues. Germline lookup yields CDR1 MNHEY and CDR2 SMNVEV (reference sequence). CDR3 sequence (DNA): TGTGCCAGCAGTTTAGGGCTAGCGGCCCCCTACGAGCAGTACTTC. Encoded protein: CASSLGLAAPYEQYF.

Judged by abundance, this clonotype is large. This chain connects TRBV6-5 to TRBJ1-4; D unclear. CDR1 is MNHEY and CDR2 is SVGAGI in the germline V gene. The CDR3 is made up of 15 amino acids. The germline V and J ends were trimmed by 2 bases and 1 base, with 8 bases remaining between them. For the CDR3, the DNA is TGTGCCAGCAGTTACGCGTGGGGAACTAATGAAAAACTGTTTTTT. The encoded protein is CASSYAWGTNEKLFF.

By its share, this clonotype is large. V is TRBV6-2 or TRBV6-3 and J is TRBJ1-2; D may be TRBD1 (5 bases). From germline, CDR1 is MNHEY and CDR2 SVGEGT. The CDR3 contains 15 residues. Deletions cut 6 bases from V and 7 bases from J, with 21 bases between. The CDR3 loop is CASSGGHRTYSGYTF. The DNA of the CDR3 is TGTGCCAGCAGCGGAGGACACCGGACCTACTCTGGCTACACCTTC.

This clonotype is medium-sized within its sample. J is TRBJ2-1 and V is TRBV19, with a weak D call TRBD1 (6 bases). Germline CDR1 LNHDA, CDR2 SQIVND (reference sequence). The CDR3 contains 11 residues. The CDR3 DNA sequence: TGTGCGGTAGGGGGTTACAATGAGCAGTTCTTC. It encodes CAVGGYNEQFF.

Within the sample, this clonotype is medium-sized. The chain is built from TRBV7-2 and TRBJ2-2; 9 bases map to TRBD1. CDR3 length equals 14 residues. The J segment lost 5 bases and the V segment lost 6 bases, leaving 4 bases of the junction unmatched. CDR1 and CDR2 (germline): SGHTA, FQGNSA. CDR3 nucleotides: TGTGCCAGCAGTGGGACAGGGTTAACCGGGGAGCTGTTTTTT. Translated, it gives CASSGTGLTGELFF. Full variable domain (rest looked up from reference TRBV7-2 and TRBJ2-2): GAGVSQSPSNKVTEKGKDVELRCDPISGHTALYWYRQSLGQGLEFLIYFQGNSAPDKSGLPSDRFSAERTGGSVSTLTIQRTQQEDSAVYLCASSGTGLTGELFFGEGSRLTVL.

This clonotype was seen more than once but under ten times. The chain couples TRBV20-1 to TRBJ2-1; tentative D call: TRBD2 (5 bases). Germline V gene lookup returns CDR1 DFQATT and CDR2 SNEGSKA (reference sequence). Trimming took off 2 bases at V and 5 bases at J, with 10 bases between the two ends. There are 13 residues in the CDR3. The CDR3 spells CSARTPGNNEQFF. The CDR3 nucleotides read TGCAGTGCTAGAACCCCGGGGAACAATGAGCAGTTCTTC.

This clonotype was seen a single time. The chain links TRBV5-4 to TRBJ2-7; D might be TRBD2 (5 bases). The CDR3 spans 13 residues. The V end lost 1 base, the J end lost 5 bases, and 10 bases lay between the germline ends. The V gene's germline CDR1 is SGHNT and CDR2 YYREEE (reference sequence). Here the CDR3 reads CASSLQGSHEQYF. In nucleotides, the CDR3 is TGTGCCAGCAGCTTGCAAGGGAGCCACGAGCAGTACTTC.

This rearrangement joins TRBV2 to TRBJ1-6, with no clear D. The germline V gene has CDR1 SNHLY and CDR2 FYNNEI. Trimming pared 4 bases from V and 0 bases from J, leaving 7 bases between. The CDR3 consists of 15 residues. CDR3 DNA sequence: TGTGCCAGCAGTGGAGTTACCTCCTATAATTCACCCCTCCACTTT. It yields the protein CASSGVTSYNSPLHF.

The chain has TRBV11-2 and TRBJ2-3; 8 bases align to TRBD2. The germline gives CDR1 SGHAT, CDR2 FQNNGV. This CDR3 is 15 amino acids long. V was clipped by 4 bases and J by 5 bases; unmatched bases: 8. In DNA form, the CDR3 reads TGTGCCAGCAGCTATCCGGGACTAGGGGTAGATACGCAGTATTTT. This gives the protein CASSYPGLGVDTQYF.